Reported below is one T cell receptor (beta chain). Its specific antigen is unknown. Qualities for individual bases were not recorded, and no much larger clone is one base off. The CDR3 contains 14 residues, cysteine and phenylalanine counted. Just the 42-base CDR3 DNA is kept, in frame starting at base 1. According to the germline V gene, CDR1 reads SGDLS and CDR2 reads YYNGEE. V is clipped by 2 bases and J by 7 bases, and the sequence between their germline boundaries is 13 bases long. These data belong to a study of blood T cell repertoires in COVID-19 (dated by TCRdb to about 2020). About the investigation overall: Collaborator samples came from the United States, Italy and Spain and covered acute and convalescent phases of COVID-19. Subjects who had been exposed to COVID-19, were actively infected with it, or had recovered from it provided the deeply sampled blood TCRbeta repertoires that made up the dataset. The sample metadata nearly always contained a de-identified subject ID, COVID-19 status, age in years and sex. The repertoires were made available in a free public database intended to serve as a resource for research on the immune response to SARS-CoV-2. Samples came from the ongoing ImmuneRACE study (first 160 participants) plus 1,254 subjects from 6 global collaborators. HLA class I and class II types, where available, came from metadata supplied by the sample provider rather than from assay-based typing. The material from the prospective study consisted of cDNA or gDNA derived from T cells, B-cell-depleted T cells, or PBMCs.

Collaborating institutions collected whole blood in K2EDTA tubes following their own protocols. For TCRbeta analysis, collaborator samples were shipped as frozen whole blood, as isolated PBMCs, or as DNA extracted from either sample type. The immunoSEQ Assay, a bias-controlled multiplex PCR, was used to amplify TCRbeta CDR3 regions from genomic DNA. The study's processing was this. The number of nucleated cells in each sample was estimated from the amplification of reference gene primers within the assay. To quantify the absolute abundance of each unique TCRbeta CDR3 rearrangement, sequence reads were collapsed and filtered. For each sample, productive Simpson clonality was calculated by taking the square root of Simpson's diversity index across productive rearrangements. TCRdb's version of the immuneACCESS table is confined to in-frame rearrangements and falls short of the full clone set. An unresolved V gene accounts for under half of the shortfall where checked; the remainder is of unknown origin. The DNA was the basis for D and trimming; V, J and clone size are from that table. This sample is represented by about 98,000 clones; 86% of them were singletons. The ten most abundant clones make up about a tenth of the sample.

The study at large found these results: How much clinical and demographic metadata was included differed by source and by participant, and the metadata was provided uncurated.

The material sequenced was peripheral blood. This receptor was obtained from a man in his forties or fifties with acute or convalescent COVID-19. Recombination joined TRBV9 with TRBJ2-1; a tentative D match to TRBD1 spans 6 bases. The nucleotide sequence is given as TGTGCCAGCAGCGTCCGAGCCGGGACAAATGAGCAGTTCTTC. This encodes CASSVRAGTNEQFF.